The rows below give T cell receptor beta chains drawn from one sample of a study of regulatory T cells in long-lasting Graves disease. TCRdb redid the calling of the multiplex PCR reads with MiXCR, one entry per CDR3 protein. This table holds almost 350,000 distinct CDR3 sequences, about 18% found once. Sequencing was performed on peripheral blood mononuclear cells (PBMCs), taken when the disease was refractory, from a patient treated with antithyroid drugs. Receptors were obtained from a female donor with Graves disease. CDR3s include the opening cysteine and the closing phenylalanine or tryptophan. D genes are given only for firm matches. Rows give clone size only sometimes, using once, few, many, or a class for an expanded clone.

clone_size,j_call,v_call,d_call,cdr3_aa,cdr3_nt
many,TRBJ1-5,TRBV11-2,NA,CASSYRDGSNQPQHF,TGTGCCAGCAGCTACCGGGACGGTAGCAATCAGCCCCAGCATTTT
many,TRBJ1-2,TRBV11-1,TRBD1,CASSWTGGTYGYTF,TGTGCCAGCAGCTGGACAGGGGGCACCTATGGCTACACCTTC
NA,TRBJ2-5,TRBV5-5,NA,CASSFWGRETQYF,TGTGCCAGCAGCTTTTGGGGGCGAGAGACCCAGTACTTC
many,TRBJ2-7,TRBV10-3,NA,CATAEGSAGAYEQYF,TGTGCCACCGCGGAAGGGTCTGCGGGCGCCTACGAGCAGTACTTC
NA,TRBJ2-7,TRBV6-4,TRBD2,CASSLNREGPYEQYF,TGTGCCAGCAGTTTGAACCGGGAGGGCCCGTACGAGCAGTACTTC
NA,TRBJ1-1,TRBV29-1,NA,CSVDLGGGTEAFF,TGCAGCGTTGACCTGGGGGGGGGCACTGAAGCTTTCTTT
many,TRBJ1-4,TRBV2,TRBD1,CASSPDRDNEKLFF,TGTGCCAGCAGCCCGGACAGGGATAATGAAAAACTGTTTTTT
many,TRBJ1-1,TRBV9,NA,CASSLSRANTEAFF,TGTGCCAGCAGCCTAAGTCGGGCGAACACTGAAGCTTTCTTT
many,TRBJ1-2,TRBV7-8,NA,CASSLDAGGGYTF,TGTGCCAGCAGCTTAGATGCGGGAGGCGGCTACACCTTC
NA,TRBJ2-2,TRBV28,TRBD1,CAIDRGLGTRELFF,TGTGCCATTGACAGGGGGTTAGGCACCAGGGAGCTGTTTTTT
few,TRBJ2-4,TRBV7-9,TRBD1,CASSTQGLAKNIQYF,TGTGCCAGCAGCACACAGGGGCTAGCCAAAAACATTCAGTACTTC
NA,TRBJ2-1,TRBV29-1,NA,CSGSVRYNEQFF,TGCAGCGGGAGTGTACGGTACAATGAGCAGTTCTTC
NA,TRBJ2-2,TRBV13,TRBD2,CASSSQREWTGELFF,TGTGCCAGCAGCTCCCAGCGGGAGTGGACCGGGGAGCTGTTTTTT
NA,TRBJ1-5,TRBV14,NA,CASSQAGGTQPQHF,TGTGCCAGCAGCCAAGCTGGGGGGACTCAGCCCCAGCATTTT
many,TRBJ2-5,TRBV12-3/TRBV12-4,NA,CASSLGRRQETQYF,TGTGCCAGCAGTTTAGGTCGTCGGCAAGAGACCCAGTACTTC
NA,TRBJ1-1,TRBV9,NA,CASSVGPRDRNGGTEAFF,TGTGCCAGCAGCGTAGGCCCAAGAGACAGAAACGGCGGTACTGAAGCTTTCTTT
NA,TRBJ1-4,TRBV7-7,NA,CASSPLIGTATNEKLFF,TGTGCTAGCAGCCCACTTATAGGGACTGCAACTAATGAAAAACTGTTTTTT
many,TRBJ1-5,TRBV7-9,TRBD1,CASSPGTGSQPQHF,TGTGCCAGCAGCCCCGGGACAGGGAGTCAGCCCCAGCATTTT
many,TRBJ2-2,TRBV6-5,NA,CASSYSRKANTGELFF,TGTGCCAGCAGTTACTCGAGAAAGGCTAACACCGGGGAGCTGTTTTTT
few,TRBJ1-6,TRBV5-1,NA,CAIERQGSYNSPLHF,TGCGCCATCGAGCGGCAGGGATCCTATAATTCACCCCTCCACTTT
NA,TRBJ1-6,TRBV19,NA,CASSISRVELDSPLHF,TGTGCCAGTAGTATCTCCCGGGTTGAGTTGGATTCACCCCTCCACTTT
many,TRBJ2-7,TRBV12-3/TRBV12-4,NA,CASSFGGITYEQYF,TGTGCCAGCAGTTTTGGAGGGATTACTTACGAGCAGTACTTC
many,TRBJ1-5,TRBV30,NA,CAWSGRTANQPQHF,TGTGCCTGGAGCGGGAGGACAGCCAATCAGCCCCAGCATTTT
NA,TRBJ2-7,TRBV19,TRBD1,CASSMGQGGTYEQYF,TGTGCCAGTAGCATGGGACAGGGGGGAACCTACGAGCAGTACTTC
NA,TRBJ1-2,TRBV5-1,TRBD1,CASSLDAQGAWGYTF,TGCGCCAGCAGCTTGGATGCACAGGGGGCGTGGGGCTACACCTTC
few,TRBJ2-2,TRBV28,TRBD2,CASSLFLAGVGELFF,TGTGCCAGCAGTTTATTCCTAGCGGGAGTGGGGGAGCTGTTTTTT
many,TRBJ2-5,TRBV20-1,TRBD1,CSAGQGRETQYF,TGCAGTGCTGGACAGGGTCGGGAGACCCAGTACTTC
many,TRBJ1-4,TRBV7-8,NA,CASSTQPLTGVREKLFF,TGTGCCAGCAGCACACAGCCTCTCACGGGGGTACGTGAAAAACTGTTTTTT
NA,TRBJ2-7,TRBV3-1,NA,CASSQGPTEQYF,TGTGCCAGCAGCCAGGGGCCCACCGAGCAGTACTTC
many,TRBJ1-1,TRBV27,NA,CASNPTGWSTEAFF,TGTGCCAGCAACCCCACAGGGTGGTCCACTGAAGCTTTCTTT
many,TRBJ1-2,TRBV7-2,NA,CASSLEVRGDYGYTF,TGTGCCAGCAGCTTAGAGGTCAGAGGGGACTATGGCTACACCTTC
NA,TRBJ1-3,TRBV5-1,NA,CASSFGGPGNTIYF,TGCGCCAGCAGCTTCGGGGGCCCAGGAAACACCATATATTTT
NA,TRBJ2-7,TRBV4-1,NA,CASSQGLQHSYEQYF,TGCGCCAGCAGCCAAGGGCTCCAGCACTCCTACGAGCAGTACTTC
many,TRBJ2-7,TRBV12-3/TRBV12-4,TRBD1,CASIRSPGQGSDEQYF,TGTGCCAGTATTAGGAGCCCGGGACAGGGAAGTGACGAGCAGTACTTC
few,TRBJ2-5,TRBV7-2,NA,CASSLAGEILYF,TGTGCCAGCAGCTTAGCAGGGGAGATTTTGTACTTC
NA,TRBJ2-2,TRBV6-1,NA,CASTSFGDTGELFF,TGTGCCAGCACTTCTTTTGGAGATACCGGGGAGCTGTTTTTT
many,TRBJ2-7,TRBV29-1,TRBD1,CSVADRTAYEQYF,TGCAGCGTCGCGGACAGGACGGCCTACGAGCAGTACTTC
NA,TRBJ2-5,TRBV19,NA,CASSIGGGVQETQYF,TGTGCCAGTAGTATAGGTGGGGGAGTCCAAGAGACCCAGTACTTC
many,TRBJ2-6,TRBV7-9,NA,CASRKSGANVLTF,TGTGCCAGCAGGAAGTCTGGGGCCAACGTCCTGACTTTC
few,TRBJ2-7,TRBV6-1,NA,CASGDSYEQYF,TGTGCCAGCGGGGATAGCTACGAGCAGTACTTC
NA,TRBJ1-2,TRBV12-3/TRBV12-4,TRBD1,CASSPGQGILLGGYTF,TGTGCCAGCAGCCCCGGACAGGGAATCCTTCTAGGCGGCTACACCTTC
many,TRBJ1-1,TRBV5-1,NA,CASSLTGSNTEAFF,TGCGCCAGCAGCTTGACTGGATCTAACACTGAAGCTTTCTTT
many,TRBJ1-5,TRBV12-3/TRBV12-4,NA,CASTGAASSNQPQHF,TGTGCCAGCACTGGGGCAGCTAGTAGCAATCAGCCCCAGCATTTT
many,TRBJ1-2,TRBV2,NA,CASSGGATNYGYTF,TGTGCCAGCAGTGGCGGGGCCACTAACTATGGCTACACCTTC
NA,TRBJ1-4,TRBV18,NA,CASSQPPPLSGDLNEKLFF,TGTGCCAGCTCACAGCCCCCGCCGTTAAGTGGCGACCTAAATGAAAAACTGTTTTTT
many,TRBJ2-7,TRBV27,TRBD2,CTAGALDYEQYF,TGCACGGCGGGAGCCCTCGACTACGAGCAGTACTTC
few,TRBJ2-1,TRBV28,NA,CASSLPQGHYNEQFF,TGTGCCAGCAGTTTACCCCAAGGCCACTACAATGAGCAGTTCTTC
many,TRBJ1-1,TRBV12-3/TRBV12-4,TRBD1,CASSLGTALEAFF,TGTGCCAGCAGCCTGGGGACAGCGCTTGAAGCTTTCTTT
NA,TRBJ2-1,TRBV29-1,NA,CSVLRQNNEQFF,TGCAGCGTTTTGCGACAGAACAATGAGCAGTTCTTC
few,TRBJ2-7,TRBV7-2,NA,CASSDPAGEQYF,TGTGCCAGCAGCGACCCCGCGGGGGAGCAGTACTTC
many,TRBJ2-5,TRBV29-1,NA,CSVGSPAGETQYF,TGCAGCGTTGGAAGCCCTGCGGGTGAGACCCAGTACTTC
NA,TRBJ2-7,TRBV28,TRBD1,CASNANKLGDRGLREQYF,TGTGCCAGCAATGCAAATAAACTAGGGGACAGGGGTTTGAGGGAGCAGTACTTC
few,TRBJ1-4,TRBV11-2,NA,CASSLGQGSRNEKLFF,TGTGCCAGCAGCTTAGGACAAGGGAGTAGGAATGAAAAACTGTTTTTT
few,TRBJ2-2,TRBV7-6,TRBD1,CASSTSLTGQGRRTGELFF,TGTGCCAGCAGCACCAGCCTCACCGGACAGGGGCGCCGAACCGGGGAGCTGTTTTTT
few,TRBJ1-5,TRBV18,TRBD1,CASSRDRGCWPQHF,TGTGCCAGCTCACGCGACAGGGGTTGTTGGCCCCAGCATTTT
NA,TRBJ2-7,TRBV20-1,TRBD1,CSARDRGGEQYF,TGCAGTGCGAGGGACAGGGGTGGGGAGCAGTACTTC
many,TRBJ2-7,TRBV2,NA,CASSGPAKGTEQYF,TGTGCCAGCAGTGGCCCCGCCAAGGGTACCGAGCAGTACTTC
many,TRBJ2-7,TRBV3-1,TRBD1,CASSLGGNPYEQYF,TGTGCCAGCAGCCTAGGGGGCAACCCCTACGAGCAGTACTTC
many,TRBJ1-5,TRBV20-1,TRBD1,CSAKTGTGGQPQHF,TGCAGTGCTAAGACCGGGACAGGGGGTCAGCCCCAGCATTTT